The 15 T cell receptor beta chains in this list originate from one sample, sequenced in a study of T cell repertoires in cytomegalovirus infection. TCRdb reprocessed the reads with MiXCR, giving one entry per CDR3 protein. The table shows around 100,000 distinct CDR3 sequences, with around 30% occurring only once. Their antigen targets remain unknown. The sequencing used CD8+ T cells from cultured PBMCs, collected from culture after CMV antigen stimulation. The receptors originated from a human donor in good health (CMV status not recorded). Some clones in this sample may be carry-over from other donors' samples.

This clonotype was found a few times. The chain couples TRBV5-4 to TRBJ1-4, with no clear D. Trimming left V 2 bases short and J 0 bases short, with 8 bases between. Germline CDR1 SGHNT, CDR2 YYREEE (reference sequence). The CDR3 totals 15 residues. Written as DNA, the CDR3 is TGTGCCAGCAGCTTTGTGCCGTCAACTAATGAAAAACTGTTTTTT. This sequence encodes CASSFVPSTNEKLFF.

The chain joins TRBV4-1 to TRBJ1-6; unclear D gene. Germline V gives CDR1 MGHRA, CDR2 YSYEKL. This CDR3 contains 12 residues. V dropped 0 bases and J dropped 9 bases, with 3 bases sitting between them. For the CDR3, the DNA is TGCGCCAGCAGCCAAGAAGGTTCACCCCTCCACTTT. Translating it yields CASSQEGSPLHF.

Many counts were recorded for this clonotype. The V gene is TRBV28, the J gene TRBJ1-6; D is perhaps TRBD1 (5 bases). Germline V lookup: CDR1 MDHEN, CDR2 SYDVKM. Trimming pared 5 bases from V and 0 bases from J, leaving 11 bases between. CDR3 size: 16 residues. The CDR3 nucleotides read TGTGCCAGCAGTAAACAGGCGAGCTCCTATAATTCACCCCTCCACTTT. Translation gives CASSKQASSYNSPLHF.

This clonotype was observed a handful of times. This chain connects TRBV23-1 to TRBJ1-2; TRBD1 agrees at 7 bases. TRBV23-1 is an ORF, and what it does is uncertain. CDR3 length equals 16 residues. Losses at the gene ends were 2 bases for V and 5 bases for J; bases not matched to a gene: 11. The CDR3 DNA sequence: TGCGCCAGCAGTCAACCCTTGAAAGACAGGGCGTATGGCTACACCTTC. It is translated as CASSQPLKDRAYGYTF.

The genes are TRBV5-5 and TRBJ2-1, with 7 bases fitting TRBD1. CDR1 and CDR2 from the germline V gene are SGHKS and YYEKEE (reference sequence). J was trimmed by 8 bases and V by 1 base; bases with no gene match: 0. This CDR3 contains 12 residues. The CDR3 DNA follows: TGTGCCAGCAGCTTGACAGGGGATGAGCAGTTCTTC. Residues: CASSLTGDEQFF.

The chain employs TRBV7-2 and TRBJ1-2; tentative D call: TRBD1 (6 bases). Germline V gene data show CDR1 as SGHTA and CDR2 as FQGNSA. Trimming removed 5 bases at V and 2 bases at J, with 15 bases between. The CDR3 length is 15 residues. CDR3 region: CASSPVDSVNYGYTF. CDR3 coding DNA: TGTGCCAGCAGCCCAGTGGACAGCGTGAACTATGGCTACACCTTC. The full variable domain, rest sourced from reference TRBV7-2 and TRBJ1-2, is GAGVSQSPSNKVTEKGKDVELRCDPISGHTALYWYRQSLGQGLEFLIYFQGNSAPDKSGLPSDRFSAERTGGSVSTLTIQRTQQEDSAVYLCASSPVDSVNYGYTFGSGTRLTVV.

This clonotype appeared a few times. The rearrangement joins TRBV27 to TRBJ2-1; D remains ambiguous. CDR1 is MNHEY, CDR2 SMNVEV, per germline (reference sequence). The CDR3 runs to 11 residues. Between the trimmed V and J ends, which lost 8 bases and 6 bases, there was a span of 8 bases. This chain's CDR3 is CASEFANEQFF. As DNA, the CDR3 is TGTGCCAGCGAGTTCGCCAATGAGCAGTTCTTC.

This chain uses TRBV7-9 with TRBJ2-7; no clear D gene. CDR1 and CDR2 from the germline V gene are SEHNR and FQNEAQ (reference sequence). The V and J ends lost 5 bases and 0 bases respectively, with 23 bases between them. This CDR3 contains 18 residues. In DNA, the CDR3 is TGTGCCAGCAGCCCCGAATTTATTCGATCGAAGAGCTCCTACGAGCAGTACTTC. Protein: CASSPEFIRSKSSYEQYF. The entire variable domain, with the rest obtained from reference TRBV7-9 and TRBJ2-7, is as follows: DTGVSQNPRHKITKRGQNVTFRCDPISEHNRLYWYRQTLGQGPEFLTYFQNEAQLEKSRLLSDRFSAERPKGSFSTLEIQRTEQGDSAMYLCASSPEFIRSKSSYEQYFGPGTRLTVT.

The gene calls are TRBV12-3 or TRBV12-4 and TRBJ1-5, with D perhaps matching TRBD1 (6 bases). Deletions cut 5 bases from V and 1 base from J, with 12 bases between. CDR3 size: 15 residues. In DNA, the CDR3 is TGTGCCAGCAGTCCGGCAGGGGTAAGCAATCAGCCCCAGCATTTT. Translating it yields CASSPAGVSNQPQHF.

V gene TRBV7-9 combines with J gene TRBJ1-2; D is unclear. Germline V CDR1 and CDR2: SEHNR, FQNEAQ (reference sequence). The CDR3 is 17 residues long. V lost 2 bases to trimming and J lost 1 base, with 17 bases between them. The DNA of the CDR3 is TGTGCCAGCAGCTTAAGTACAGCTGGCCGGTTTAACTATGGCTACACCTTC. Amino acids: CASSLSTAGRFNYGYTF.

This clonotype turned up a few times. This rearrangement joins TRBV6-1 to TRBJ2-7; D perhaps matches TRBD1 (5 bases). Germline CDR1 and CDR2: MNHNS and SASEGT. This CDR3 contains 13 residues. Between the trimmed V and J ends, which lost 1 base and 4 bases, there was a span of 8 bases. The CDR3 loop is CASSEGRVYEQYF. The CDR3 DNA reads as TGTGCCAGCAGTGAAGGCAGGGTGTACGAGCAGTACTTC.

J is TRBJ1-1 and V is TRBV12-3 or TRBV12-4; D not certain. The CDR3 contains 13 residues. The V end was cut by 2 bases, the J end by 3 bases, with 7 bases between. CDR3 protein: CASSLREYTEAFF. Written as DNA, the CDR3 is TGTGCCAGCAGTTTAAGGGAATACACTGAAGCTTTCTTT.

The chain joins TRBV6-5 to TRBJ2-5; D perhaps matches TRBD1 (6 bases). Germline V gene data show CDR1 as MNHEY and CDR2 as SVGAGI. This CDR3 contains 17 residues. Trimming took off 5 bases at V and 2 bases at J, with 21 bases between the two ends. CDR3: CASSMIPGTLEQETQYF. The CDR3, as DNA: TGTGCCAGCAGTATGATCCCCGGGACATTGGAACAAGAGACCCAGTACTTC.

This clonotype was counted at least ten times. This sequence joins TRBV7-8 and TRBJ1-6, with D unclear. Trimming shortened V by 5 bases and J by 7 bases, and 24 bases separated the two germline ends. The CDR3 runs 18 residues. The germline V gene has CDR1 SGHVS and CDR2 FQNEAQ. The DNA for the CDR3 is TGTGCCAGCAGCCTCTCCTGGTCCGTGACCCCGGCGAATTCACCCCTCCACTTT. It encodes CASSLSWSVTPANSPLHF.

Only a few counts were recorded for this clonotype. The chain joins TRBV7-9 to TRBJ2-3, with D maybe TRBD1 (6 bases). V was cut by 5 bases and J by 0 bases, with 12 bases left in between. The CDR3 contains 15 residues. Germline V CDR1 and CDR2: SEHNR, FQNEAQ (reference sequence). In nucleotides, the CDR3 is TGTGCCAGCAGCCCCCCGACAGGTAGCACAGATACGCAGTATTTT. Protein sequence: CASSPPTGSTDTQYF.